This T cell receptor (beta chain) is from a study of blood T cell repertoires in COVID-19. The CDR3 runs 15 residues. Germline assignment: CDR1 SGHKS and CDR2 YYEKEE (reference sequence). Trimming took off 1 base at V and 0 bases at J, with 8 bases between the two ends. The assay was immunoSEQ multiplex PCR, and TCRdb's table has in-frame clones only and misses some. This sample has about 390,000 clones, with about 90% found just once. This clone has just a few counts. The sample was peripheral blood. V usage is TRBV5-5 and J usage is TRBJ1-3; D gene uncertain. This clonotype was obtained from a woman in her sixties or seventies with COVID-19, enrolled during active disease. The DNA of the CDR3 is TGTGCCAGCAGCTTGTCCTGGAGCTCTGGAAACACCATATATTTT. Translated: CASSLSWSSGNTIYF.